These T cell receptor beta chains were read from a single sample in a study of T cells in narcolepsy. Produced via immunoSEQ multiplex PCR; TCRdb's table is partial and in-frame only. Among 20,000 to 30,000 clones listed, 81% were seen once. Sequenced input: memory (CD45RA-) CD4+ T cells from blood. Receptors were obtained from a human donor in good health. CDR3s include the opening cysteine and the closing phenylalanine or tryptophan. The D gene is left open where the match is weak. Where a row states a size, it is once, few, many or the class of an expanded clone; other rows omit it.

D gene: NA
CDR3 length: 15
V gene: TRBV12-5
J gene: TRBJ2-1
clone size: once
CDR3 protein: CASGLPRTGRHEQFF
CDR3 DNA: TGTGCTAGTGGTTTGCCGCGGACTGGGCGGCATGAGCAGTTCTTC

D gene: NA
CDR3 length: 13
V gene: TRBV5-1
J gene: TRBJ1-5
clone size: few
CDR3 protein: CASSLASDQPQHF
CDR3 DNA: TGCGCCAGCAGCTTGGCCTCAGATCAGCCCCAGCATTTT

D gene: NA
CDR3 length: 15
V gene: TRBV6-1
J gene: TRBJ1-3
clone size: NA
CDR3 protein: CASSSPGAGGNTIYF
CDR3 DNA: TGTGCCAGCAGTTCCCCGGGCGCGGGAGGAAACACCATATATTTT

D gene: TRBD1
CDR3 length: 14
V gene: TRBV19
J gene: TRBJ1-6
clone size: NA
CDR3 protein: CASSGQGEGSPLHF
CDR3 DNA: TGTGCCAGTAGTGGACAGGGGGAAGGTTCACCCCTCCACTTT

D gene: NA
CDR3 length: 15
V gene: TRBV19
J gene: TRBJ2-2
clone size: once
CDR3 protein: CASRPTGLNTGELFF
CDR3 DNA: TGTGCCAGTAGGCCGACAGGACTCAACACCGGGGAGCTGTTTTTT

D gene: NA
CDR3 length: 15
V gene: TRBV6-1
J gene: TRBJ2-7
clone size: NA
CDR3 protein: CASSEPSRGSYEQYF
CDR3 DNA: TGTGCCAGCAGTGAGCCCTCCCGGGGGTCCTACGAGCAGTACTTC

D gene: NA
CDR3 length: 11
V gene: TRBV7-2
J gene: TRBJ2-5
clone size: NA
CDR3 protein: CASRLKETQYF
CDR3 DNA: TGTGCCAGCCGTCTGAAAGAGACCCAGTACTTC

D gene: NA
CDR3 length: 14
V gene: TRBV28
J gene: TRBJ2-7
clone size: NA
CDR3 protein: CASSLGTHKYEQYF
CDR3 DNA: TGTGCCAGCAGTTTAGGGACTCATAAGTACGAGCAGTACTTC

D gene: NA
CDR3 length: 13
V gene: TRBV30
J gene: TRBJ1-1
clone size: NA
CDR3 protein: CAWTRTRVTEAFF
CDR3 DNA: TGTGCCTGGACTCGCACCAGGGTCACTGAAGCTTTCTTT

D gene: TRBD2
CDR3 length: 16
V gene: TRBV27
J gene: TRBJ2-7
clone size: NA
CDR3 protein: CASSPNPGLAISEQYF
CDR3 DNA: TGTGCCAGCAGCCCGAATCCGGGACTAGCGATCTCCGAGCAGTACTTC

D gene: NA
CDR3 length: 17
V gene: TRBV11-2
J gene: TRBJ2-3
clone size: NA
CDR3 protein: CASSLDAPKLGSNTQYF
CDR3 DNA: TGTGCCAGCAGCTTAGATGCCCCGAAGTTGGGTTCTAATACGCAGTATTTT

D gene: TRBD1
CDR3 length: 13
V gene: TRBV10-1
J gene: TRBJ2-5
clone size: NA
CDR3 protein: CASSGTGWETQYF
CDR3 DNA: TGCGCCAGCAGCGGGACAGGTTGGGAGACCCAGTACTTC

D gene: NA
CDR3 length: 15
V gene: TRBV27
J gene: TRBJ2-6
clone size: NA
CDR3 protein: CASSFISSGANVLTF
CDR3 DNA: TGTGCCAGCAGTTTTATAAGCTCTGGGGCCAACGTCCTGACTTTC

D gene: TRBD1
CDR3 length: 15
V gene: TRBV2
J gene: TRBJ1-2
clone size: NA
CDR3 protein: CASSGPGQEARGYTF
CDR3 DNA: TGTGCCAGCAGTGGGCCGGGACAGGAAGCGCGTGGCTACACCTTC

D gene: TRBD1
CDR3 length: 14
V gene: TRBV7-3
J gene: TRBJ2-1
clone size: few
CDR3 protein: CASSSRTGQDEQFF
CDR3 DNA: TGTGCCAGCAGCTCGAGGACAGGACAGGATGAGCAGTTCTTC